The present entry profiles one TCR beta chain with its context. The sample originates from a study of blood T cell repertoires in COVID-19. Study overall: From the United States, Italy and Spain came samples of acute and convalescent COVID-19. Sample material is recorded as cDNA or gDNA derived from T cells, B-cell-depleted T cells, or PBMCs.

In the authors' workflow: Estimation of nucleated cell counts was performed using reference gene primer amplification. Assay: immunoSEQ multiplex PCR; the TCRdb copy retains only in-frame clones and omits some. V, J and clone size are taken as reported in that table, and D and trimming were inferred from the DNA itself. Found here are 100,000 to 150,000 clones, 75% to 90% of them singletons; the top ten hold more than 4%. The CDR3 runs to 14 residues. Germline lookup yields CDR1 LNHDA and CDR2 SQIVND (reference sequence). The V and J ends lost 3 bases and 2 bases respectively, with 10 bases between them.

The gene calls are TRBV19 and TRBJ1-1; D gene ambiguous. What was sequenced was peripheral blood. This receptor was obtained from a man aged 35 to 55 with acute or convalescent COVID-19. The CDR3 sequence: CASSIGKVNTEAFF. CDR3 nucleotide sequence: TGTGCCAGTAGTATCGGGAAGGTAAACACTGAAGCTTTCTTT.